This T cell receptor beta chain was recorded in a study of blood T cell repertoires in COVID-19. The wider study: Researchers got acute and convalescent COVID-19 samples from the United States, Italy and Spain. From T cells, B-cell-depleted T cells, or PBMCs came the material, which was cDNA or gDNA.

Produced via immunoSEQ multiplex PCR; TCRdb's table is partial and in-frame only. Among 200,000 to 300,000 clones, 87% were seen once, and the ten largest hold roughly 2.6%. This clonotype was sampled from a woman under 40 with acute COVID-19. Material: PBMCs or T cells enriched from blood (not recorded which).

The DNA of the CDR3 is TGCGCCAGCAGTCGGGACACGAACACTGAAGCTTTCTTT. Translating it yields CASSRDTNTEAFF. V and J are TRBV10-1 and TRBJ1-1, with D perhaps matching TRBD1 (6 bases). The CDR3 length is 13 residues. Germline loops: CDR1 WNHNN, CDR2 SYGVQD (reference sequence). Trimming removed 5 bases at V and 1 base at J, with 8 bases between.